Presented here are 3 T cell receptor beta chains from one specimen sequenced in a study of blood T cell repertoires in COVID-19. Profiled with immunoSEQ multiplex PCR; TCRdb holds only in-frame clones, not every one. The table lists about 39,000 clones, 70% to 80% of them singletons. The source material was peripheral blood. Receptors originate from a man aged 70-80 years with acute or convalescent COVID-19.

This sequence joins TRBV4-3 and TRBJ2-1, with D tentatively TRBD2 (6 bases). The germline V gene has CDR1 LGHNA and CDR2 YSLEER. Trimming left V 11 bases short and J 2 bases short, with 13 bases between. The CDR3 is made up of 13 amino acids. CDR3 sequence reads: CAAGGLTYNEQFF. Here the CDR3 DNA reads TGCGCCGCCGGGGGACTGACCTACAATGAGCAGTTCTTC.

The rearrangement uses TRBV5-6 and TRBJ1-5; a weak D match, TRBD1 (5 bases). CDR1 SGHDT and CDR2 YYEEEE come from the germline V gene. The CDR3 is 15 residues long. The V end was cut by 4 bases, the J end by 2 bases, with 13 bases between. CDR3 DNA sequence: TGTGCCAGCAGCCGGAGGGGCGGGGGCAATCAGCCCCAGCATTTT. The encoded protein is CASSRRGGGNQPQHF.

J is TRBJ2-1 and V is TRBV6-2 or TRBV6-3; TRBD1 agrees at 7 bases. CDR1 is MNHEY, CDR2 SVGEGT, per germline. This CDR3 has 15 residues. V was clipped by 5 bases and J by 7 bases; unmatched bases: 11. The CDR3 DNA reads TGTGCCAGCAGTCTCTCTACGACAGGGCCAAATGAGCAGTTCTTC. Protein: CASSLSTTGPNEQFF.